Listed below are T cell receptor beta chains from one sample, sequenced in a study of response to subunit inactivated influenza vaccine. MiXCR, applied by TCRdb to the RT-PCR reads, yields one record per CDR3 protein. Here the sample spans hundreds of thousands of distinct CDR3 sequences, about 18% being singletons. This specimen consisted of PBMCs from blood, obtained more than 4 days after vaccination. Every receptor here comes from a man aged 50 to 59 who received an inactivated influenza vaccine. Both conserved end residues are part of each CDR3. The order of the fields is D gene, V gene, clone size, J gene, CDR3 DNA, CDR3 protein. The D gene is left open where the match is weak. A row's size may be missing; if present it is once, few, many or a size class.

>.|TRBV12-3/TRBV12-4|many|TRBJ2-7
TGTGCCAGCAGCCCGAGGGTCCAGGGTCCTGGCGAGCAGTACTTC
CASSPRVQGPGEQYF
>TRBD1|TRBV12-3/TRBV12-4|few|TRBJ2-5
TGTGCCAGCAGTTTCTTTTCAACAGGGGGGCGAGAGACCCAGTACTTC
CASSFFSTGGRETQYF
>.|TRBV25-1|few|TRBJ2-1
TGTGCCAGCAGCTTTAAGGGGGTTGAGCAGTTCTTC
CASSFKGVEQFF
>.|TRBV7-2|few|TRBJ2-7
TGTGCCAGCACCCTCCGGGGGAGCTCCTACGAGCAGTACTTC
CASTLRGSSYEQYF
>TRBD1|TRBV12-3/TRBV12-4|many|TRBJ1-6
TGTGCCAGCAGCTCCGGGACAGGGGTTTCACCCCTCCACTTT
CASSSGTGVSPLHF
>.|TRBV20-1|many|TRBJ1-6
TGCAGTGCTTCTAGGGGGGAATCACCCCTCCACTTT
CSASRGESPLHF
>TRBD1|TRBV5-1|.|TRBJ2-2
TGCGCCAGCAGCAAGCGGACAGGGGGCACCGGGGAGCTGTTTTTT
CASSKRTGGTGELFF
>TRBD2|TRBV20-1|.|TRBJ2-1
TGCAGTGCTAGAGGTACGACTAGCGGGGGCACCAGCTCCTACAATGAGCAGTTCTTC
CSARGTTSGGTSSYNEQFF
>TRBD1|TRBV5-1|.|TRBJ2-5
TGCGCCAGCAGCTTGGCCGGACAGGACTCACCTGCAGGGACCCAGTACTTC
CASSLAGQDSPAGTQYF
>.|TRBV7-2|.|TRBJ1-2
TGTGCCAGCAGCTTAGGCATAGGGGATGGCTATGGCTACACCTTC
CASSLGIGDGYGYTF